Sequencing of this TCR beta chain was carried out in a study of shared T cell receptors in the human thymus. Germline loops: CDR1 SGHNT, CDR2 YENEEA. The CDR3 totals 14 residues. V was trimmed by 5 bases and J by 1 base, leaving 11 bases between them. Here immunoSEQ multiplex PCR was the method, and the copy in TCRdb shows in-frame clones only, minus some. The data hold 720,000 or so clones, with 80% to 90% observed a single time. These sequences were also reported in another study, on human thymus T cells. That source notes: Healthy Finnish infants undergoing corrective surgery for congenital heart defects were used as donors. In corrective heart surgery, resections were taken, and these provided the thymus tissue. Apparent skewing of V and J gene usage characterized both thymic and blood repertoires. As related research reported, thymic repertoires overlapped highly among unrelated individuals.

Sequencing was done on a sample of thymocytes. The chain couples TRBV11-3 to TRBJ1-1, with a tentative D call TRBD1 (6 bases). The receptor comes from a girl less than two years old with a congenital heart defect. The CDR3: CASSPRTENTEAFF. CDR3 sequence (DNA): TGTGCCAGCAGCCCTCGGACAGAGAACACTGAAGCTTTCTTT.